The 29 T cell receptor beta chains below come from one sample, sequenced in a study of blood T cell repertoires in COVID-19. Sequencing was performed with immunoSEQ multiplex PCR; in TCRdb, only in-frame clones are kept and a portion is missing. The sample has approximately 190,000 clones, approximately 82% seen once. Sequencing was done on a sample of peripheral blood. The receptor source for this set is a human donor with acute or convalescent COVID-19. The donor label of this sample is uncertain.

This chain joins TRBV29-1 and TRBJ1-1; no definite D call. V lost 3 bases and J 0 bases, leaving 5 bases between the germline ends. The CDR3 spans 12 residues. Germline V gene data show CDR1 as SQVTM and CDR2 as ANQGSEA. The CDR3 region is CSVDRMNTEAFF. CDR3 DNA sequence: TGCAGCGTTGACAGGATGAACACTGAAGCTTTCTTT.

This clone has a single count. In DNA, the CDR3 is TGTGCCAGCAGTCCCCTGGTGACTTACAATGAGCAGTTCTTC. It yields the protein CASSPLVTYNEQFF. The V gene is TRBV14, the J gene TRBJ2-1; D remains unclear. V was pared by 6 bases and J by 4 bases, with 13 bases between. There are 14 residues in the CDR3. CDR1 is SGHDN and CDR2 is FVKESK in the germline V gene.

The CDR3 protein is CATCLSLHSNQPQHF. Here the CDR3 DNA reads TGTGCCACATGCCTCAGTCTTCATAGCAATCAGCCCCAGCATTTT. This chain uses TRBV19 with TRBJ1-5; no definite D call. CDR3 size: 15 residues. The germline gives CDR1 LNHDA, CDR2 SQIVND (reference sequence). V was cut by 10 bases and J by 0 bases, with 16 bases left in between.

This chain links TRBV18 with TRBJ2-1; possible D gene TRBD2, 5 bases. Deletions cut 4 bases from V and 5 bases from J, with 15 bases between. The CDR3 runs 15 residues. CDR1 is KGHSH and CDR2 is LQKENI in the germline V gene. This chain's CDR3 is CASSLRTGRHNEQFF. CDR3 coding DNA: TGTGCCAGCTCACTCCGGACTGGTAGGCACAATGAGCAGTTCTTC.

This chain links TRBV7-8 with TRBJ2-7; 10 bases are a match to TRBD2. The V segment lost 0 bases and the J segment 3 bases; nucleotides outside the gene matches: 8. The CDR3 consists of 17 residues. Germline V CDR1 and CDR2: SGHVS, FQNEAQ. The CDR3 protein is CASSLALIAGGSYEQYF. CDR3 DNA sequence: TGTGCCAGCAGCTTAGCGCTGATAGCGGGAGGAAGCTACGAGCAGTACTTC.

The chain links TRBV6-4 to TRBJ1-2, with a tentative D call TRBD1 (6 bases). Between the trimmed V and J ends, which lost 6 bases and 8 bases, there was a span of 22 bases. Germline assignment: CDR1 MRHNA and CDR2 SNTAGT. The CDR3 has 15 amino acids. The CDR3 sequence: CASSYYAGAPGGYTF. CDR3 nucleotide sequence: TGTGCCAGCAGCTACTACGCAGGGGCCCCCGGCGGCTACACCTTC.

The rearrangement links TRBV28 to TRBJ2-7; D may be TRBD1 (6 bases). CDR3 length: 14 amino acids. Germline CDR1 is MDHEN and CDR2 is SYDVKM. The ends were cut back, 5 bases at V and 6 bases at J, with 17 bases in the middle. The CDR3, as DNA: TGTGCCAGCAGTGGACGGGACACCCTCGGCGAGCAGTACTTC. Its protein is CASSGRDTLGEQYF.

This clone occurred a few times. V gene TRBV27 combines with J gene TRBJ1-5, with 12 nucleotides matching TRBD1. This CDR3 has 17 amino acids. With 0 bases clipped from V and 6 bases from J, the junction kept 6 bases outside the gene matches. Per the germline V gene, CDR1 is MNHEY and CDR2 is SMNVEV (reference sequence). CDR3 sequence: CASSLSGDRGLGQPQHF. CDR3 DNA sequence: TGTGCCAGCAGTTTATCCGGGGACAGGGGGCTGGGTCAGCCCCAGCATTTT.

The V gene is TRBV29-1, the J gene TRBJ2-5, with 9 bases that match TRBD1. From germline, CDR1 is SQVTM and CDR2 ANQGSEA. The CDR3 runs 14 residues. Trimming at V came to 7 bases and at J to 5 bases, leaving 11 bases not matched to a gene. CDR3 nucleotides: TGCAGCGCTCGGACAGGGGTGTTTTCGGAGACCCAGTACTTC. Its translation is CSARTGVFSETQYF.

The chain is built from TRBV18 and TRBJ2-3; TRBD2 matches at 8 bases. The V gene end was trimmed by 5 bases and the J gene end by 5 bases; junction bases not matched to a gene: 3. This CDR3 region has 13 residues. The germline gives CDR1 KGHSH, CDR2 LQKENI. This chain's CDR3 is CASSYTSGDTQYF. The DNA for the CDR3 is TGTGCCAGCTCATATACTAGCGGAGATACGCAGTATTTT.

The chain joins TRBV6-5 to TRBJ1-5; no clear D. This CDR3 is 14 amino acids long. The V end lost 5 bases, the J end lost 0 bases, and 8 bases lay between the germline ends. Germline CDR1 MNHEY, CDR2 SVGAGI. For the CDR3, the DNA is TGTGCCAGCAGTCAGACAATTAGCAATCAGCCCCAGCATTTT. Amino acids: CASSQTISNQPQHF.

The chain combines TRBV3-1 (or the pseudogene TRBV3-2) with TRBJ1-5; D gene unclear. Trimming took off 3 bases at V and 7 bases at J, with 13 bases between the two ends. The CDR3 consists of 14 residues. From germline, CDR1 is LGHDT and CDR2 YNNKEL (reference sequence). For the CDR3, the DNA is TGTGCCAGCAGCCAGGCAAATGGAGGACAGCCCCAGCATTTT. This gives the protein CASSQANGGQPQHF.

This clone occurred a few times. The V gene is TRBV18, the J gene TRBJ2-1; 15 bases are a match to TRBD2. Trimming cost V 4 bases and J 5 bases; bases outside gene matches: 9. CDR1 and CDR2 from the germline V gene are KGHSH and LQKENI. This CDR3 has 18 residues. CDR3 sequence reads: CASSRTPGTSGRNNEQFF. The CDR3 nucleotides are TGTGCCAGCTCACGGACTCCCGGGACTAGCGGGAGGAACAATGAGCAGTTCTTC.

This chain links TRBV4-1 with TRBJ1-4; tentative D call: TRBD1 (5 bases). The germline gives CDR1 MGHRA, CDR2 YSYEKL. Trimming took off 2 bases at V and 3 bases at J, with 10 bases between the two ends. The CDR3 extends over 15 amino acids. In DNA form, the CDR3 reads TGCGCCAGCAGCCAATTGGGGGGGTCTAATGAAAAACTGTTTTTT. Its translation: CASSQLGGSNEKLFF.

The V gene is TRBV18, the J gene TRBJ2-1, with 13 bases identical to TRBD2. Per germline, CDR1 KGHSH and CDR2 LQKENI. This CDR3 has 18 residues. With 8 bases clipped from V and 0 bases from J, the junction kept 10 bases outside the gene matches. The CDR3 nucleotides are TGTGCCAGCACCTCGCTGGGACTAGCGGGATCCTCCTACAATGAGCAGTTCTTC. The encoded protein is CASTSLGLAGSSYNEQFF.

V gene TRBV4-1 combines with J gene TRBJ2-7; D not certain. V lost 1 base to trimming and J lost 1 base, with 8 bases between them. The CDR3 extends over 14 amino acids. Germline V gene sequence: CDR1 MGHRA, CDR2 YSYEKL. The CDR3 loop reads CASSQVVTSYEQYF. The CDR3, as DNA: TGCGCCAGCAGCCAAGTTGTCACTTCCTACGAGCAGTACTTC.

This clone has just one count. The gene calls are TRBV28 and TRBJ1-1, with D perhaps TRBD1 (5 bases). V lost 3 bases to trimming and J lost 0 bases, with 11 bases between them. Per the germline V gene, CDR1 is MDHEN and CDR2 is SYDVKM. CDR3 size: 15 residues. CDR3 DNA: TGTGCCAGCAGTTTCTTGAGACAGATGAACACTGAAGCTTTCTTT. This encodes CASSFLRQMNTEAFF.

CDR3 sequence: CAWSAWTGGTGELFF. The CDR3 bases are TGTGCCTGGAGTGCTTGGACAGGGGGAACCGGGGAGCTGTTTTTT. This chain connects TRBV30 to TRBJ2-2; TRBD1 aligns across 10 bases. V gave up 1 base and J gave up 5 bases; unmatched junction bases: 4. This CDR3 is built from 15 residues. Germline values: CDR1 GTSNPN, CDR2 SVGIG (reference sequence). Supplemented by reference TRBV30 and TRBJ2-2, the full variable domain reads SQTIHQWPATLVQPVGSPLSLECTVEGTSNPNLYWYRQAAGRGLQLLFYSVGIGQISSEVPQNLSASRPQDRQFILSSKKLLLSDSGFYLCAWSAWTGGTGELFFGEGSRLTVL.

This clone was observed a handful of times. This sample also contains other DNA sequences that code for the same CDR3. The V and J genes are TRBV19 and TRBJ1-4; a weak D match, TRBD1 (5 bases). The length of the CDR3 is 13 residues. Per germline, CDR1 LNHDA and CDR2 SQIVND (reference sequence). Trimming cost V 7 bases and J 3 bases, with 9 bases left between them. CDR3 residues: CASKRGSNEKLFF. The CDR3 DNA sequence: TGTGCCAGTAAAAGGGGCTCTAATGAAAAACTGTTTTTT.

This clone came up a few times. The chain has TRBV2 and TRBJ1-1; TRBD1 matches 7 bases. The germline gives CDR1 SNHLY, CDR2 FYNNEI. CDR3 size: 14 residues. V lost 7 bases to trimming and J lost 1 base; unmatched junction nucleotides: 6. The CDR3, as DNA: TGTGCCAGCACTATCGACAGGGCGAACACTGAAGCTTTCTTT. Its protein is CASTIDRANTEAFF. Based on the CDR3 plus reference TRBV2 and TRBJ1-1, the full variable domain is EPEVTQTPSHQVTQMGQEVILRCVPISNHLYFYWYRQILGQKVEFLVSFYNNEISEKSEIFDDQFSVERPDGSNFTLKIRSTKLEDSAMYFCASTIDRANTEAFFGQGTRLTVV.

J is TRBJ2-7 and V is TRBV7-2; unclear D gene. V was clipped by 5 bases and J by 2 bases, with 7 bases between them. Germline values: CDR1 SGHTA, CDR2 FQGNSA. The CDR3 is made up of 12 amino acids. CDR3 bases: TGTGCCAGCAGCCCTACGGCCTACGAGCAGTACTTC. Protein product: CASSPTAYEQYF.

V and J are TRBV7-2 and TRBJ2-5; TRBD1 might be the D (5 bases). CDR3 length: 15 amino acids. CDR1 is SGHTA, CDR2 FQGNSA, per germline. Trimming stripped 5 bases from V and 7 bases from J, with 20 bases between. The CDR3 spells CASSPGRTPPRTQYF. CDR3 coding DNA: TGTGCCAGCAGCCCCGGCAGGACACCCCCGAGGACCCAGTACTTC.

The chain uses TRBV19 and TRBJ2-3; a weak D match, TRBD1 (6 bases). Germline values: CDR1 LNHDA, CDR2 SQIVND (reference sequence). The CDR3 is 16 amino acids. V lost 4 bases, J lost 6 bases, and 20 bases lay in between. CDR3 bases: TGTGCCAGTAGTAGGGTGGGGCAGGGGAAAAGGGATACGCAGTATTTT. Encoded protein: CASSRVGQGKRDTQYF.

The rearrangement joins TRBV7-6 to TRBJ2-5, with 10 bases that match TRBD1. The J segment lost 5 bases and the V segment lost 5 bases, leaving 8 bases of the junction unmatched. The CDR3 has 15 amino acids. CDR1 is SGHVS, CDR2 FNYEAQ, per germline. The CDR3, as DNA: TGTGCCAGCAGCCCCCGGGACAGGGGAGGGGAGACCCAGTACTTC. Translating gives CASSPRDRGGETQYF.

The CDR3: CASSTRGGYNEQFF. CDR3 sequence (DNA): TGTGCCAGTTCAACTAGAGGGGGCTACAATGAGCAGTTCTTC. The rearrangement links TRBV19 to TRBJ2-1, with D maybe TRBD1 (6 bases). CDR3 size: 14 residues. V was clipped by 8 bases and J by 3 bases, with 14 bases between them. Germline values: CDR1 LNHDA, CDR2 SQIVND (reference sequence).

This chain connects TRBV12-3 or TRBV12-4 to TRBJ2-4; the D is unclear. Trimming stripped 1 base from V and 13 bases from J, with 8 bases between. The CDR3 has 11 amino acids. The CDR3 loop reads CASSLGTVQYF. For the CDR3, the DNA is TGTGCCAGCAGTTTAGGTACAGTCCAGTACTTC.

This clone was seen a handful of times. V gene TRBV6-5 combines with J gene TRBJ1-1; D unresolved. Germline V gene sequence: CDR1 MNHEY, CDR2 SVGAGI. The CDR3 runs 16 residues. Trimming took 0 bases from V and 4 from J, leaving 15 bases between them. The CDR3 loop is CASSYSDTLPSTEAFF. The CDR3 DNA sequence: TGTGCCAGCAGTTACTCAGACACCCTCCCGAGCACTGAAGCTTTCTTT.

This clone has just a few counts. CDR3: CASSSAGTGPETQYF. The CDR3 DNA reads as TGTGCCAGCAGCTCCGCCGGGACAGGGCCAGAGACCCAGTACTTC. This rearrangement joins TRBV11-2 to TRBJ2-5; 9 positions agree with TRBD1. Germline lookup yields CDR1 SGHAT and CDR2 FQNNGV. V was clipped by 4 bases and J by 4 bases; unmatched bases: 7. The CDR3 runs to 15 residues.

The chain links TRBV28 to TRBJ1-2; a possible D gene is TRBD1 (5 bases). Germline values: CDR1 MDHEN, CDR2 SYDVKM. The CDR3 has 12 amino acids. Trimming removed 6 bases from V and 8 bases from J, with 13 bases in between. The DNA of the CDR3 is TGTGCCAGCAGCGGAGGGACCTGGGGCTACACCTTC. This codes for CASSGGTWGYTF.